Included here is one T cell receptor (beta chain) sequence, with context. Antigen: not known. The data are from a study of regulatory T cells in long-lasting Graves disease. Notes on the study in general: Accuracy may have suffered from the small sample size. Whereas new patients shared 950 to 1,000 public clonotypes, persistent patients shared more, at about 3,000. TRBV28, TRBJ1-2 and TRBJ2-5 emerged as the favored segments in persistent disease.

Time point defined: newly diagnosed GD, antithyroid drugs for less than 3 months. RNA from PBMCs was the source of the TCR library. Germline-derived CDR1 and CDR2 are SNHLY and FYNNEI. The CDR3 spans 13 residues. V was shortened by 8 bases and J by 4 bases, with 14 bases between the two germline ends. HTBI primers from iRepertoire and Arm-PCR of CDR3 regions yielded the TCR beta libraries. TCRdb reprocessed the multiplex PCR reads via MiXCR and lists one record per CDR3 protein. The sample consists of 560,000 or so distinct CDR3 sequences, roughly 15% of them appearing once. This sample was also put to use in a study of T cells in Graves' hyperthyroidism and ophthalmopathy. That study reports: Blood samples included most of the expanded thyroid clonotypes exceeding 0.001.

This TCR was recovered from a man younger than 35 with Graves disease. The material was peripheral blood mononuclear cells (PBMCs), obtained at new diagnosis, from a patient treated with antithyroid drugs. This chain uses TRBV2 with TRBJ1-2; D perhaps matches TRBD1 (5 bases). The CDR3: CASSTEFLYGYTF. CDR3 DNA sequence: TGTGCCAGCTCGACAGAATTTCTCTATGGCTACACCTTC. The full variable domain, its missing parts supplied by reference TRBV2 and TRBJ1-2, is EPEVTQTPSHQVTQMGQEVILRCVPISNHLYFYWYRQILGQKVEFLVSFYNNEISEKSEIFDDQFSVERPDGSNFTLKIRSTKLEDSAMYFCASSTEFLYGYTFGSGTRLTVV.